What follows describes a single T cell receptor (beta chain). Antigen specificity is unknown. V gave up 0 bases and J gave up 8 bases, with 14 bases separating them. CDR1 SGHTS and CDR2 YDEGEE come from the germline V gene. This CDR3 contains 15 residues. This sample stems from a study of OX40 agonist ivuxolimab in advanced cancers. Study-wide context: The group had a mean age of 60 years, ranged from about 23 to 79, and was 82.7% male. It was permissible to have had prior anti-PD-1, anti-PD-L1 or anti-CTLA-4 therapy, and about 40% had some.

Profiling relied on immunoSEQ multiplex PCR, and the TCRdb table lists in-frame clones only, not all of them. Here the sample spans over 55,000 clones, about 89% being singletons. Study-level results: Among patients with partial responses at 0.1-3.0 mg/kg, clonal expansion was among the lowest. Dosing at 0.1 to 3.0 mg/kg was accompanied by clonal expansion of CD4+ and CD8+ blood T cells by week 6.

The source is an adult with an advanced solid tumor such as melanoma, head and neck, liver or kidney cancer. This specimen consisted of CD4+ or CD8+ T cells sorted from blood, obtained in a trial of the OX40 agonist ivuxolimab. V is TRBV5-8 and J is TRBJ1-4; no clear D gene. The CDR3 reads CASSLEPVGGEKLFF. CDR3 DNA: TGTGCCAGCAGCTTGGAACCGGTCGGAGGCGAAAAACTGTTTTTT. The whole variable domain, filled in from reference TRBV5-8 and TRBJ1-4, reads EAGVTQSPTHLIKTRGQQATLRCSPISGHTSVYWYQQALGLGLQFLLWYDEGEERNRGNFPPRFSGRQFPNYSSELNVNALELEDSALYLCASSLEPVGGEKLFFGSGTQLSVL.